This TCR beta chain is drawn from a study of blood T cell repertoires in COVID-19. Study as a whole: T cells, B-cell-depleted T cells, or PBMCs supplied cDNA or gDNA.

A PCR-confirmed or clinician-diagnosed COVID-19 case had contacted exposed participants within 2 weeks of entry. In the authors' methods: Cell counts per sample came from amplifying reference gene primers. Profiled with immunoSEQ multiplex PCR; TCRdb holds only in-frame clones, not every one. The DNA gave D and trimming, while V, J and clone size come from that table. This repertoire shows roughly 200,000 clones, roughly 90% found once; its top ten account for about 4.5%. The origin of this receptor is a woman aged 25 to 39 who had been exposed to COVID-19. Material for sequencing was PBMCs or T cells enriched from blood (not recorded which).

CDR3 residues: CASSVSPQGANTIYF. The CDR3 DNA is TGTGCCAGCAGCGTATCTCCACAGGGGGCGAACACCATATATTTT. J is TRBJ1-3 and V is TRBV9; the match to TRBD1 covers 9 bases. J was trimmed by 7 bases and V by 1 base; bases with no gene match: 6. Germline V lookup: CDR1 SGDLS, CDR2 YYNGEE. The CDR3 sequence is 15 residues long.